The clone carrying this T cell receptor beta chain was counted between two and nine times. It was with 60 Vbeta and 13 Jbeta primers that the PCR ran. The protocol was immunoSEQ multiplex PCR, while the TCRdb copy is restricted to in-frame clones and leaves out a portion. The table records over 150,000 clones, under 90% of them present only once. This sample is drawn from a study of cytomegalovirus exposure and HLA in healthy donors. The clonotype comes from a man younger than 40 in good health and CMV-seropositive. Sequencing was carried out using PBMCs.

CDR3 amino acids: CASSQGTGGTYEQYF. In DNA form, the CDR3 reads TGCGCCAGCAGCCAAGGCACAGGGGGTACCTACGAGCAGTACTTC. This chain joins TRBV4-1 and TRBJ2-7; 8 positions agree with TRBD1. V shed 1 base, J shed 2 bases, and the junction held 4 bases outside the gene matches. Germline V gene data show CDR1 as MGHRA and CDR2 as YSYEKL. CDR3 length: 15 residues.